The rows below give T cell receptor beta chains drawn from one sample of a study of T cell responses to AZD1222 COVID-19 vaccine. Data came from immunoSEQ multiplex PCR; TCRdb stores just in-frame clones and leaves some out. The sample holds about 150,000 clones; roughly nine tenths are singletons and the top ten take approximately 1.4%. Specimen: peripheral blood, collected 28 days after the second AZD1222 dose. Receptors originate from an adult who received the AZD1222 COVID-19 vaccine. The CDR3 runs from the conserved cysteine through the conserved F or W. D genes are given only for firm matches. Size is omitted from some rows. Given values are once, few, many or a class for expanded clones.

J gene,D gene,clone size,V gene,CDR3 DNA,CDR3 protein
TRBJ2-7,NA,NA,TRBV18,TGTGCCAGCTCACCGAGCAGGGGTTCGTCCTACGAGCAGTACTTC,CASSPSRGSSYEQYF
TRBJ1-1,NA,NA,TRBV5-5,TGTGCCAGCAGCCCTCAGGTGGGGGGCTACGCTTTCTTT,CASSPQVGGYAFF
TRBJ1-2,NA,NA,TRBV18,TGTGCCAGCTCACCATACGGCCCGGGGGGTAGCTATGGCTACACCTTC,CASSPYGPGGSYGYTF
TRBJ1-1,TRBD1,NA,TRBV5-1,TGCGCCAGCAGCTTGGCGACAGGGATGAACACTGAAGCTTTCTTT,CASSLATGMNTEAFF
TRBJ1-5,NA,NA,TRBV19,TGTGCCAGCAAAACGAACCACGCGACAGGATATAGCAATCAGCCCCAGCATTTT,CASKTNHATGYSNQPQHF
TRBJ2-1,TRBD2,NA,TRBV5-1,TGCGCCAGCAGCGCGGGGGGGAACAATGAGCAGTTCTTC,CASSAGGNNEQFF
TRBJ2-3,NA,NA,TRBV5-5,TGTGCCAGCAGCTTAACGGGACGCGGACCGGCAGATACGCAGTATTTT,CASSLTGRGPADTQYF
TRBJ1-1,TRBD1,NA,TRBV5-6,TGTGCCAGCAGCATGGGACAGATGAACACTGAAGCTTTCTTT,CASSMGQMNTEAFF
TRBJ2-1,NA,NA,TRBV6-5,TGTGCCACCCAGGAGACTAGGTCCCCTAATGAGCAGTTCTTC,CATQETRSPNEQFF
TRBJ2-5,NA,NA,TRBV11-3,TGTGCCAGCAGCCAGACAGTCCAAGAGACCCAGTACTTC,CASSQTVQETQYF
TRBJ2-1,NA,NA,TRBV7-9,TGTGCCAGCAGCTCCGGGGTCACCAATGAGCAGTTCTTC,CASSSGVTNEQFF
TRBJ1-2,NA,NA,TRBV28,TGTGCCAGCAGTTTGTTATATGGCTACACCTTC,CASSLLYGYTF
TRBJ1-2,TRBD1,NA,TRBV5-4,TGTGCCAGCAGCTTGAGAGGACAGGGGTTTGGCTACACCTTC,CASSLRGQGFGYTF
TRBJ2-1,TRBD2,NA,TRBV6-5,TGTGCCAGCCGTACGGGGGGTTTCTACAATGAGCAGTTCTTC,CASRTGGFYNEQFF
TRBJ1-3,NA,NA,TRBV5-6,TGTGCCAGCAGCTCTCTGACAACTTACTCTGGAAACACCATATATTTT,CASSSLTTYSGNTIYF
TRBJ1-1,NA,once,TRBV28,TGTGCCAGCGTAGTCAGGGTGGGGAACACTGAAGCTTTCTTT,CASVVRVGNTEAFF